A selection of T cell receptor beta chains follows, all from one sample in a study of identical twins. TCRdb reanalysed the 5' RACE reads using MiXCR and keeps one entry per CDR3 protein. The sample holds about 520,000 distinct CDR3 sequences, roughly a fifth seen once. The data also belong to a second study, concerning T cells expressing NK-cell markers.

The sequenced material came from CD4+ T cells sorted from blood. Receptors originate from a woman aged 18-29 years in good health. Each CDR3 is given with its conserved first and last residue. A D gene is named only where the DNA matches it firmly. Expanded clones are given a class, and other clones once, few, many or no size at all.

j_call | d_call | clone_size | v_call | cdr3_aa | cdr3_nt
TRBJ2-1 | . | once | TRBV5-1 | CASSEQGGLINEQFF | TGCGCCAGCAGCGAACAGGGGGGACTAATCAATGAGCAGTTCTTC
TRBJ1-1 | . | . | TRBV9 | CASSVGEGFSRNTEAFF | TGTGCCAGCAGCGTAGGGGAGGGCTTCTCGAGGAACACTGAAGCTTTCTTT
TRBJ2-4 | TRBD2 | few | TRBV9 | CASTGLAGRLYF | TGTGCCAGCACGGGACTAGCGGGTCGCCTTTACTTC
TRBJ1-1 | . | many | TRBV3-1 | CASSPRGFTLNTEAFF | TGTGCCAGCAGCCCAAGAGGATTCACCCTTAACACTGAAGCTTTCTTT
TRBJ2-1 | TRBD2 | few | TRBV10-3 | CATQGGETTYNEQFF | TGTGCCACCCAGGGAGGGGAGACGACCTACAATGAGCAGTTCTTC
TRBJ2-5 | . | few | TRBV10-3 | CAIGARGETQYF | TGTGCCATCGGGGCTAGAGGAGAGACCCAGTACTTC
TRBJ1-1 | . | many | TRBV5-5 | CASSLLGRGAEAFF | TGTGCCAGCAGCTTACTCGGCAGGGGCGCTGAAGCTTTCTTT
TRBJ2-5 | . | . | TRBV20-1 | CSARFVQETQYF | TGCAGTGCTAGGTTCGTCCAAGAGACCCAGTACTTC
TRBJ2-7 | . | few | TRBV20-1 | CSAVRTGHGYEQYF | TGCAGTGCCGTCCGGACGGGACACGGCTACGAGCAGTACTTC
TRBJ2-1 | TRBD2 | . | TRBV20-1 | CSASLQSTSAIF | TGCAGTGCTTCATTGCAATCGACTAGCGCCATATTC
TRBJ2-1 | . | many | TRBV12-3/TRBV12-4 | CASSLGRNEQFF | TGTGCCAGCAGCCTCGGCCGGAATGAGCAGTTCTTC
TRBJ1-4 | . | many | TRBV18 | CASSRPATGEKLFF | TGTGCCAGCTCACGACCAGCTACAGGCGAAAAACTGTTTTTT
TRBJ2-1 | . | . | TRBV12-3/TRBV12-4 | CASSDRDREFF | TGTGCCAGCAGTGACCGGGACCGAGAGTTCTTC
TRBJ2-5 | TRBD2 | . | TRBV6-5 | CASSYYLAGGPETQYF | TGTGCCAGCAGTTACTACCTAGCGGGGGGGCCGGAGACCCAGTACTTC
TRBJ2-7 | TRBD2 | many | TRBV20-1 | CSARLAGASEQYF | TGCAGTGCTAGACTAGCGGGAGCGAGCGAGCAGTACTTC
TRBJ2-3 | TRBD2 | . | TRBV20-1 | CSASSGGSTDTQYF | TGCAGTGCTAGCAGCGGGGGCAGCACAGATACGCAGTATTTT
TRBJ2-3 | TRBD1 | . | TRBV3-1 | CASSSSRQGTDTQYF | TGTGCCAGCAGCTCCTCCAGACAGGGAACAGATACGCAGTATTTT
TRBJ2-7 | . | few | TRBV12-3/TRBV12-4 | CASTPNPSEQYF | TGTGCCAGCACCCCAAACCCCTCCGAGCAGTACTTC
TRBJ2-5 | . | many | TRBV7-2 | CASSLATGLQETQYF | TGTGCCAGCAGCTTAGCAACGGGCCTCCAAGAGACCCAGTACTTC
TRBJ2-5 | TRBD1 | many | TRBV20-1 | CSAAGQGMLETQYF | TGCAGTGCTGCGGGACAGGGGATGTTGGAGACCCAGTACTTC
TRBJ2-1 | TRBD2 | few | TRBV12-3/TRBV12-4 | CASSLALDSGGGNEQFF | TGTGCCAGCAGTTTAGCGCTTGATAGCGGGGGGGGTAATGAGCAGTTCTTC
TRBJ1-6 | . | few | TRBV12-3/TRBV12-4 | CASSLGAGQRLHF | TGTGCCAGCAGCTTGGGGGCAGGACAGCGGCTCCACTTT
TRBJ1-1 | . | few | TRBV4-1 | CASSQGYVGGNTEAFF | TGCGCCAGCAGCCAAGGGTATGTGGGTGGGAACACTGAAGCTTTCTTT
TRBJ2-2 | TRBD2 | many | TRBV20-1 | CSARGRGSTGELFF | TGCAGTGCTAGAGGGCGGGGGAGCACCGGGGAGCTGTTTTTT
TRBJ2-2 | . | few | TRBV6-2/TRBV6-3 | CASSSGTRATGELFF | TGTGCCAGCAGCTCCGGGACGCGAGCCACCGGGGAGCTGTTTTTT
TRBJ2-1 | . | . | TRBV3-1 | CASSQGSGYNEQFF | TGTGCCAGCAGCCAAGGGTCAGGGTACAATGAGCAGTTCTTC
TRBJ2-3 | . | many | TRBV12-3/TRBV12-4 | CASRYRVGTDTQYF | TGTGCCAGCAGGTACAGAGTCGGCACAGATACGCAGTATTTT
TRBJ2-1 | TRBD2 | . | TRBV4-1 | CASSRLGLAGESSYNEQFF | TGCGCCAGCAGCCGACTTGGACTAGCGGGGGAATCGTCCTACAATGAGCAGTTCTTC
TRBJ2-6 | . | few | TRBV5-1 | CASSGDPTGANVLTF | TGCGCCAGCAGCGGAGACCCTACTGGGGCCAACGTCCTGACTTTC
TRBJ2-1 | . | few | TRBV10-2 | CASSEVPAGEQFF | TGCGCCAGCAGTGAAGTCCCGGCCGGGGAGCAGTTCTTC
TRBJ2-3 | . | . | TRBV4-3 | CASSQQGYTDTQYF | TGCGCCAGCAGCCAACAGGGATACACAGATACGCAGTATTTT
TRBJ1-1 | TRBD1 | few | TRBV29-1 | CSARDRGANTEAFF | TGCAGCGCCCGGGACAGGGGCGCGAACACTGAAGCTTTCTTT
TRBJ1-4 | TRBD1 | . | TRBV5-5 | CASSLQGAYEKLFF | TGTGCCAGCAGCTTACAGGGGGCATACGAAAAACTGTTTTTT
TRBJ2-1 | . | few | TRBV7-9 | CASSYKALVNEQFF | TGTGCCAGCAGCTACAAGGCTCTTGTCAATGAGCAGTTCTTC
TRBJ2-3 | . | . | TRBV5-1 | CASSSGPAGDTQYF | TGCGCCAGCAGCTCCGGGCCGGCTGGGGATACGCAGTATTTT
TRBJ1-2 | . | few | TRBV20-1 | CSARKDGRPEGGYTF | TGCAGTGCTAGGAAGGACGGAAGACCCGAGGGCGGCTACACCTTC
TRBJ1-2 | . | few | TRBV20-1 | CSAQTQGREGYTF | TGCAGTGCCCAAACCCAGGGGCGGGAGGGCTACACCTTC
TRBJ1-6 | . | . | TRBV9 | CASSPHGVSSPLHF | TGTGCCAGCAGCCCACACGGAGTATCCTCACCCCTCCACTTT
TRBJ2-5 | . | . | TRBV18 | CASSQNRETQYF | TGTGCCAGCTCACAAAACAGGGAGACCCAGTACTTC
TRBJ2-3 | TRBD2 | . | TRBV5-1 | CASSSTSGGAWSDTQYF | TGCGCCAGCAGCTCGACTAGCGGGGGGGCCTGGTCAGATACGCAGTATTTT
TRBJ2-4 | . | few | TRBV20-1 | CSARASGWAKNIQYF | TGCAGTGCTAGGGCCAGTGGGTGGGCCAAAAACATTCAGTACTTC
TRBJ2-1 | . | many | TRBV7-9 | CASSRTGNPSYNEQFF | TGTGCCAGCAGCCGAACAGGGAACCCCTCCTACAATGAGCAGTTCTTC
TRBJ2-1 | . | few | TRBV10-3 | CAIARDYNEQFF | TGTGCCATCGCGCGGGACTACAATGAGCAGTTCTTC
TRBJ2-3 | . | . | TRBV4-2 | CASSQVVRGTEDTQYF | TGTGCCAGCAGCCAGGTGGTAAGGGGCACGGAAGATACGCAGTATTTT
TRBJ2-3 | TRBD2 | few | TRBV9 | CASSVAPSGTTTDTQYF | TGTGCCAGCAGCGTAGCTCCCAGCGGGACGACCACAGATACGCAGTATTTT
TRBJ2-7 | . | few | TRBV11-3 | CASSRGRVRYEQYF | TGTGCCAGCAGCCGGGGCAGGGTTCGGTACGAGCAGTACTTC
TRBJ1-6 | . | few | TRBV20-1 | CSANLQGYNSPLHF | TGCAGTGCGAACCTGCAGGGGTATAATTCACCCCTCCACTTT
TRBJ2-1 | TRBD2 | few | TRBV15 | CATRILAGIYNEQFF | TGTGCCACCAGGATTTTAGCGGGGATCTACAATGAGCAGTTCTTC
TRBJ2-7 | TRBD2 | few | TRBV20-1 | CSATLAGTNYEQYF | TGCAGTGCTACCTTAGCGGGAACGAACTACGAGCAGTACTTC
TRBJ2-1 | TRBD2 | many | TRBV20-1 | CSARDQVSGGYNEQFF | TGCAGTGCTAGAGATCAAGTTAGCGGGGGGTACAATGAGCAGTTCTTC
TRBJ2-4 | . | . | TRBV11-2 | CASSLDRPKNIQYF | TGTGCCAGCAGCTTAGATCGGCCCAAAAACATTCAGTACTTC
TRBJ1-2 | . | many | TRBV6-5 | CASSLYRTNYGYTF | TGTGCCAGCAGTTTGTACAGAACTAACTATGGCTACACCTTC
TRBJ2-1 | TRBD1 | few | TRBV20-1 | CSATWRGQGFNEQFF | TGCAGTGCTACCTGGAGGGGACAGGGGTTCAATGAGCAGTTCTTC
TRBJ1-4 | TRBD1 | many | TRBV6-1 | CASSPRDRGRTNEKLFF | TGTGCCAGCAGCCCTCGGGACAGGGGGCGGACTAATGAAAAACTGTTTTTT